This T cell receptor (beta chain) came from a study of long-term antiretroviral therapy in people with HIV. The CDR3 has 11 amino acids. Deletions cut 6 bases from V and 6 bases from J, with 11 bases between. Looked up from germline, CDR1 is DFQATT and CDR2 is SNEGSKA (reference sequence). An immunoSEQ assay, version v3.0, was performed at survey level. Data came from immunoSEQ multiplex PCR; TCRdb stores just in-frame clones and leaves some out. The sample carries about 21,000 clones, about nine tenths recorded once. Remarks on this clone: As yet, its antigen is unknown.

General study results and limits: Whereas controls had wider CDR3 length ranges, HIV repertoires had narrower ones.

The sequenced sample was unsorted PBMCs, obtained nearly 4.5 years before starting antiretroviral therapy. The rearrangement links TRBV20-1 to TRBJ1-1, with a tentative D call TRBD1 (6 bases). This TCR came from a woman aged 25 to 39 with HIV. The CDR3 region has the DNA TGCAGTGCCGGGGGCAGGTCTGAAGCTTTCTTT. Translated, it gives CSAGGRSEAFF.